This paragraph covers one T cell receptor (beta chain) sequence. The sample belongs to a study of blood T cell repertoires in COVID-19. TCRdb keeps only in-frame clones here, not all; method: immunoSEQ multiplex PCR. The table includes some 260,000 clones, 79% detected once. Between the trimmed V and J ends, which lost 0 bases and 8 bases, there was a span of 14 bases. The CDR3 covers 15 residues. Looked up from germline, CDR1 is SGHRS and CDR2 is YFSETQ. V gene TRBV5-1 combines with J gene TRBJ1-4; D is perhaps TRBD1 (5 bases). This receptor was obtained from a woman between 35 and 50 years old with active or convalescent COVID-19. Sequenced input: peripheral blood. CDR3 nucleotides: TGCGCCAGCAGCTTGGATGGGGCGGGGACCGAAAAACTGTTTTTT. It specifies CASSLDGAGTEKLFF.